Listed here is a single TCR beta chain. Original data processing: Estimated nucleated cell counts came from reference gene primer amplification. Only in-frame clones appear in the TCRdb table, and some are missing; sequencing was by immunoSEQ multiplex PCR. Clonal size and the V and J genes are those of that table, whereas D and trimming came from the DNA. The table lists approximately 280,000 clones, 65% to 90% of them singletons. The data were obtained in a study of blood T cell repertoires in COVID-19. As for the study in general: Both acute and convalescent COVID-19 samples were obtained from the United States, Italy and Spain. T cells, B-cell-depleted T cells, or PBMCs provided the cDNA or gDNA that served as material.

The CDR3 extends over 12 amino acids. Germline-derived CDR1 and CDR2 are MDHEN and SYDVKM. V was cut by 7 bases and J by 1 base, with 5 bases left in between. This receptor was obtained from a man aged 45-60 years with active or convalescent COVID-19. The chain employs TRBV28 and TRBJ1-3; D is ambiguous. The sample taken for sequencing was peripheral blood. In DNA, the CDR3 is TGTGCCAGCATTTCATCTGGAAACACCATATATTTT. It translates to CASISSGNTIYF.